These T cell receptor beta chains were read from a single sample in a study of blood T cell repertoires in COVID-19. The data were produced by immunoSEQ multiplex PCR, yet TCRdb's version contains in-frame clones alone and is incomplete. The table records 35,000 to 40,000 clones, about 90% of them present only once. Sample: peripheral blood. Every receptor here comes from a man in his 60s with active or convalescent COVID-19. Both conserved end residues are part of each CDR3. The D gene is left open where the match is weak. Some rows mark clone size as missing; the rest say once, few, many or name a class of expanded clone.

CDR3 length,clone size,J gene,V gene,D gene,CDR3 protein,CDR3 DNA
12,.,TRBJ1-1,TRBV6-2/TRBV6-3,.,CASSTGDPEAFF,TGTGCCAGCAGCACAGGAGATCCTGAAGCTTTCTTT
17,.,TRBJ1-2,TRBV28,.,CASSLSPATVANYGYTF,TGTGCCAGCAGTTTAAGCCCCGCGACAGTCGCGAACTATGGCTACACCTTC
16,.,TRBJ2-7,TRBV2,.,CASSERQGPDLGEQYF,TGTGCCAGCAGTGAACGTCAGGGGCCGGATCTCGGGGAGCAGTACTTC
15,few,TRBJ2-7,TRBV10-1,TRBD2,CASSESPAGGYEQYF,TGCGCCAGCAGTGAGAGTCCAGCGGGAGGCTACGAGCAGTACTTC
14,.,TRBJ2-5,TRBV5-1,.,CASSLTGNEETQYF,TGCGCCAGCAGCCTAACAGGGAACGAAGAGACCCAGTACTTC
16,.,TRBJ2-3,TRBV5-4,.,CASSPQGRASTDTQYF,TGTGCCAGCAGCCCCCAGGGGAGGGCGAGCACAGATACGCAGTATTTT
13,.,TRBJ1-2,TRBV7-2,.,CASSLTTGSGYTF,TGTGCCAGCAGCTTAACCACAGGGTCCGGCTACACCTTC
14,.,TRBJ2-5,TRBV7-6,.,CASSPAGKAKTQYF,TGTGCCAGCAGCCCGGCGGGGAAGGCGAAGACCCAGTACTTC
14,.,TRBJ1-2,TRBV3-1/TRBV3-2,TRBD1,CASSQLTGAYGYTF,TGTGCCAGCAGCCAACTAACAGGGGCCTATGGCTACACCTTC
18,.,TRBJ2-1,TRBV28,.,CASSLLRRGLGYRNEQFF,TGTGCCAGCAGTTTACTTCGCAGGGGTTTGGGCTACCGCAATGAGCAGTTCTTC
15,.,TRBJ2-5,TRBV9,TRBD2,CASSVGAGGVETQYF,TGTGCCAGCAGCGTAGGGGCGGGGGGAGTGGAGACCCAGTACTTC
18,.,TRBJ2-1,TRBV19,TRBD2,CASSIDLSGRKISNEQFF,TGTGCCAGTAGTATAGATCTGAGCGGGAGGAAAATTTCCAATGAGCAGTTCTTC
12,.,TRBJ2-3,TRBV13,.,CASSLELTAQYF,TGTGCCAGCAGCTTAGAACTTACGGCGCAGTATTTT
14,.,TRBJ2-1,TRBV2,TRBD2,CASSVGLAIGEQFF,TGTGCCAGCAGTGTGGGACTAGCAATCGGTGAGCAGTTCTTC
16,.,TRBJ2-7,TRBV5-6,TRBD2,CASSPDSSGYSYEQYF,TGTGCCAGCAGCCCGGACTCTAGCGGTTACTCCTACGAGCAGTACTTC
15,.,TRBJ2-2,TRBV19,TRBD1,CASSTGTGGLRELFF,TGTGCCAGTAGTACAGGGACAGGGGGCCTCCGGGAGCTGTTTTTT